One and the same sample provided the 5 T cell receptor beta chains below, sequenced in a study of CD8+ T cells in alopecia areata. RNA, once extracted, was reverse transcribed into cDNA for use as the sequencing template. Some clones are missing from TCRdb's copy, which holds only in-frame ones; the method was immunoSEQ multiplex PCR. The sample consists of roughly 130,000 clones, 58% of them appearing once. The sequences come from CD4+ T cells sorted from blood, collected at week 0. The receptors originated from a human donor with alopecia areata.

This clone was recorded a few times. The genes are TRBV30 and TRBJ2-3, with TRBD2 as a possible D gene (5 bases). Germline assignment: CDR1 GTSNPN and CDR2 SVGIG (reference sequence). V lost 1 base and J lost 4, with 12 bases in between. CDR3 length: 14 amino acids. The CDR3 nucleotides are TGTGCCTGGAGTGGAACTAGTCTCTCAGATACGCAGTATTTT. Translating gives CAWSGTSLSDTQYF.

The chain is built from TRBV5-1 and TRBJ2-1; unclear D gene. V was trimmed by 0 bases and J by 3 bases, leaving 4 bases between them. Germline CDR1 SGHRS, CDR2 YFSETQ. The CDR3 is 13 residues long. In DNA form, the CDR3 reads TGCGCCAGCAGCTTGGATGGCTACAATGAGCAGTTCTTC. Translation: CASSLDGYNEQFF.

Only one count was recorded for this clone. The chain combines TRBV6-6 with TRBJ2-1; TRBD2 matches at 11 bases. The CDR3 is 15 residues long. Germline assignment: CDR1 MNHNY and CDR2 SVGAGI (reference sequence). Trimming removed 2 bases from V and 4 bases from J; junction bases left unmatched: 1. CDR3 protein: CASSYASGRYNEQFF. DNA of the CDR3: TGTGCCAGCAGTTACGCTAGCGGGAGGTACAATGAGCAGTTCTTC.

This clone was detected only a few times. This chain links TRBV18 with TRBJ1-5; D may be TRBD1 (5 bases). Trimming pared 6 bases from V and 7 bases from J, leaving 19 bases between. The V gene's germline CDR1 is KGHSH and CDR2 LQKENI. This CDR3 is built from 15 residues. DNA for the CDR3: TGTGCCAGCTCCCTCTTGCAGGGTACCGACCAGCCCCAGCATTTT. Translation gives CASSLLQGTDQPQHF.

This clone was observed a few times. This chain uses TRBV7-2 with TRBJ2-6; D call uncertain. The germline CDR1 and CDR2 sequences are SGHTA and FQGNSA. The CDR3 is 16 amino acids. The ends were cut back, 5 bases at V and 0 bases at J, with 11 bases in the middle. The CDR3: CASSQHILSGANVLTF. The CDR3 nucleotides read TGTGCCAGCAGCCAACACATCCTCTCTGGGGCCAACGTCCTGACTTTC.